Shown below are 25 T cell receptor beta chains from a single sample sequenced in a study of T cell responses to AZD1222 COVID-19 vaccine. The repertoire was sequenced with immunoSEQ multiplex PCR; TCRdb's copy has only in-frame clones and lacks some. The table lists 150,000 to 200,000 clones, roughly 92% of them singletons, with approximately 0.6% in the top ten. Here the sequenced sample was peripheral blood, taken on day 0 of AZD1222 vaccination. The receptor set was obtained from an adult in good health.

The chain couples TRBV12-5 to TRBJ1-1; D might be TRBD1 (5 bases). CDR3 size: 15 residues. V lost 1 base to trimming and J lost 3 bases, with 12 bases between them. Germline-derived CDR1 and CDR2 are LGHNT and FRNRAP. Here the CDR3 reads CASGLGGYEDTEAFF. The CDR3 nucleotides read TGTGCTAGTGGTTTGGGGGGCTATGAGGACACTGAAGCTTTCTTT.

The chain uses TRBV12-5 and TRBJ1-2; D remains unclear. From germline, CDR1 is LGHNT and CDR2 FRNRAP. The germline V and J ends were trimmed by 9 bases and 4 bases, with 12 bases remaining between them. CDR3 length: 12 amino acids. The CDR3 loop reads CASSRFSYGYTF. The CDR3 coding sequence is TGTGCTAGCTCGAGGTTTAGCTATGGCTACACCTTC.

Comments on this clone: The junction departs from the called germline gene at one end, perhaps through a read error. The rearrangement joins TRBV6-2 or TRBV6-3 to TRBJ1-3; TRBD1 matches 7 bases. CDR1 is MNHEY and CDR2 is SVGEGT in the germline V gene. This CDR3 comprises 12 residues. The CDR3 region is CASSYYGQVYDF. CDR3 sequence (DNA): TGTGCCAGCAGTTACTATGGACAGGTCTACGACTTT.

The chain recombines TRBV6-4 with TRBJ1-2; no definite D call. V shed 5 bases and J shed 3 bases, with 10 bases lying between them. Germline CDR1 reads MRHNA; CDR2 reads SNTAGT. This CDR3 has 13 residues. The CDR3, as DNA: TGTGCCAGCAGTTTTGGGCAGTACTATGGCTACACCTTC. Amino acids: CASSFGQYYGYTF.

The chain combines TRBV6-5 with TRBJ2-2; unclear D gene. This CDR3 has 14 amino acids. Trimming removed 5 bases at V and 4 bases at J, with 11 bases between. Germline assignment: CDR1 MNHEY and CDR2 SVGAGI. The CDR3 reads CASSPSAPTGELFF. CDR3 sequence (DNA): TGTGCCAGCAGTCCCAGCGCGCCCACCGGGGAGCTGTTTTTT.

The chain links TRBV20-1 to TRBJ2-2, with 7 positions matching TRBD2. The CDR3 consists of 16 residues. CDR1 DFQATT and CDR2 SNEGSKA come from the germline V gene (reference sequence). Unmatched junction bases numbered 13, after V lost 3 bases and J lost 6 bases. CDR3 bases: TGCAGTGCTAGTTTCCTTTCTAGCGGAGTCCCCGGGGAGCTGTTTTTT. Its protein product is CSASFLSSGVPGELFF.

The rearrangement uses TRBV18 and TRBJ2-1; D is ambiguous. V was cut by 0 bases and J by 6 bases, with 3 bases left in between. The CDR3 has 12 amino acids. CDR1 and CDR2 from the germline V gene are KGHSH and LQKENI. CDR3 bases: TGTGCCAGCTCACCACCGTCCAATGAGCAGTTCTTC. This encodes CASSPPSNEQFF.

This chain links TRBV27 with TRBJ2-5; the match to TRBD2 covers 9 bases. Germline V lookup: CDR1 MNHEY, CDR2 SMNVEV (reference sequence). V was pared by 2 bases and J by 5 bases, with 9 bases of the junction left unmatched. The CDR3 is 16 amino acids. DNA of the CDR3: TGTGCCAGCAGTTTAGGTAGACTAGCGGTGCCGGAGACCCAGTACTTC. Its translation: CASSLGRLAVPETQYF.

The chain is built from TRBV30 and TRBJ1-3, with D tentatively TRBD1 (5 bases). CDR3 size: 16 residues. The germline CDR1 and CDR2 sequences are GTSNPN and SVGIG (reference sequence). V was cut by 1 base and J by 0 bases, with 13 bases left in between. CDR3 residues: CAWSGDRLSSGNTIYF. As DNA, the CDR3 is TGTGCCTGGAGTGGGGACCGTCTCAGCTCTGGAAACACCATATATTTT.

The V gene is TRBV28, the J gene TRBJ1-2; TRBD1 matches at 8 bases. From germline, CDR1 is MDHEN and CDR2 SYDVKM. Trimming cost V 2 bases and J 5 bases; bases outside gene matches: 10. CDR3 length: 16 residues. The CDR3 DNA follows: TGTGCCAGCAGTTTACCCACAGGGGGGTTGGGGTATGGCTACACCTTC. Translation: CASSLPTGGLGYGYTF.

This clone appeared a single time. The chain uses TRBV21-1 and TRBJ1-6. TRBV21-1 is a recognized pseudogene. The length of the CDR3 is 18 residues. As DNA, the CDR3 is TGTGCCAGCAGCATGGAAACCTTACACGGGGCTAACAATTCACCCCTCCACTTT. As protein: CASSMETLHGANNSPLHF.

The chain links TRBV7-8 to TRBJ1-1; maybe TRBD1 (5 bases). The CDR3 is 17 amino acids. The ends were cut back, 2 bases at V and 3 bases at J, with 19 bases in the middle. Germline CDR1 SGHVS, CDR2 FQNEAQ. CDR3 DNA sequence: TGTGCCAGCAGCTTATTTCCTCGGGGGATGGGGTACACTGAAGCTTTCTTT. This encodes CASSLFPRGMGYTEAFF.

This rearrangement joins TRBV19 to TRBJ1-5; the D is unclear. Trimming removed 1 base at V and 4 bases at J, with 11 bases between. The CDR3 sequence is 15 residues long. Germline V gene data show CDR1 as LNHDA and CDR2 as SQIVND (reference sequence). The CDR3 spells CASSIGPLPNQPQHF. The CDR3 DNA is TGTGCCAGTAGTATAGGCCCTCTGCCAAATCAGCCCCAGCATTTT.

The V call is TRBV3-1 (or the pseudogene TRBV3-2), the J call TRBJ2-2; possible D gene TRBD1, 5 bases. The germline V and J ends were trimmed by 3 bases and 6 bases, with 14 bases remaining between them. The CDR3 covers 15 residues. CDR1 and CDR2 (germline): LGHDT, YNNKEL (reference sequence). CDR3 sequence: CASSQASGAAGELFF. Here the CDR3 DNA reads TGTGCCAGCAGCCAGGCCTCTGGGGCGGCCGGGGAGCTGTTTTTT.

The chain combines TRBV6-4 with TRBJ1-2; D is unclear. Germline CDR1 and CDR2: MRHNA and SNTAGT. The CDR3 length is 16 residues. V was shortened by 0 bases and J by 7 bases, with 18 bases between the two germline ends. CDR3 sequence reads: CASSDSPSTPWGGYTF. As DNA, the CDR3 is TGTGCCAGCAGTGACTCCCCCTCGACACCTTGGGGTGGCTACACCTTC.

The chain has TRBV2 and TRBJ1-6; D is possibly TRBD1 (5 bases). Between the trimmed V and J ends, which lost 4 bases and 9 bases, there was a span of 16 bases. Germline lookup yields CDR1 SNHLY and CDR2 FYNNEI. This CDR3 comprises 15 residues. This CDR3 reads CASSAYGGSASPLHF. Written as DNA, the CDR3 is TGTGCCAGCAGTGCCTATGGGGGGAGCGCTTCACCCCTCCACTTT.

The V and J genes are TRBV10-3 and TRBJ1-2; unclear D gene. The V and J ends lost 5 bases and 1 base respectively, with 11 bases between them. This CDR3 has 14 amino acids. The germline V gene encodes CDR1 ENHRY and CDR2 SYGVKD. The CDR3, as DNA: TGTGCCATCAGTCCTGGACCGGGTAACTATGGCTACACCTTC. This translates into CAISPGPGNYGYTF.

V gene TRBV14 combines with J gene TRBJ2-2; D is uncertain. Germline loops: CDR1 SGHDN, CDR2 FVKESK. This CDR3 comprises 13 residues. Between the trimmed V and J ends, which lost 4 bases and 5 bases, there was a span of 8 bases. The CDR3, as DNA: TGTGCCAGCAGCCCCCAGGCGACCGGGGAGCTGTTTTTT. Translated: CASSPQATGELFF. The full variable domain, completed using reference TRBV14 and TRBJ2-2, is EAGVTQFPSHSVIEKGQTVTLRCDPISGHDNLYWYRRVMGKEIKFLLHFVKESKQDESGMPNNRFLAERTGGTYSTLKVQPAELEDSGVYFCASSPQATGELFFGEGSRLTVL.

The CDR3 coding sequence is TGTGCCAGCAGGGAGGGACAGATCTCACCCCTCCACTTT. Residues: CASREGQISPLHF. The chain carries TRBV2 and TRBJ1-6; 7 nucleotides match TRBD1. CDR1 is SNHLY, CDR2 FYNNEI, per germline. CDR3 length: 13 amino acids. With V trimmed by 6 bases and J by 10 bases, 6 bases remained unmatched.

This clone showed up just once. CDR3 bases: TGTGCCAGCAGCTTATTACTAGCGGCAGTAACTGAAGCTTTCTTT. Amino acids: CASSLLLAAVTEAFF. J is TRBJ1-1 and V is TRBV7-2; no firm D call. The germline CDR1 and CDR2 sequences are SGHTA and FQGNSA. V was shortened by 2 bases and J by 5 bases, with 15 bases between the two germline ends. The CDR3 totals 15 residues. The whole variable domain, filled in from reference TRBV7-2 and TRBJ1-1, reads GAGVSQSPSNKVTEKGKDVELRCDPISGHTALYWYRQSLGQGLEFLIYFQGNSAPDKSGLPSDRFSAERTGGSVSTLTIQRTQQEDSAVYLCASSLLLAAVTEAFFGQGTRLTVV.

CDR3 sequence reads: CASSIGPNTGELFF. For the CDR3, the DNA is TGTGCCAGTAGTATAGGGCCGAACACCGGGGAGCTGTTTTTT. The chain has TRBV19 and TRBJ2-2; no firm D call. Deletions cut 1 base from V and 0 bases from J, with 3 bases between. This CDR3 is built from 14 residues. From germline, CDR1 is LNHDA and CDR2 SQIVND (reference sequence). The whole variable domain, filled in from reference TRBV19 and TRBJ2-2, reads DGGITQSPKYLFRKEGQNVTLSCEQNLNHDAMYWYRQDPGQGLRLIYYSQIVNDFQKGDIAEGYSVSREKKESFPLTVTSAQKNPTAFYLCASSIGPNTGELFFGEGSRLTVL.

This chain links TRBV7-9 with TRBJ1-6; D gene unclear. The V gene lost 1 base and the J gene lost 3 bases, with 10 bases spanning the gap. Germline V gene data show CDR1 as SEHNR and CDR2 as FQNEAQ (reference sequence). This CDR3 has 16 amino acids. CDR3 sequence (DNA): TGTGCCAGCAGCTTAGTTGGGGAATTCTATAATTCACCCCTCCACTTT. It translates to CASSLVGEFYNSPLHF.

This sequence joins TRBV19 and TRBJ1-2, with 7 positions matching TRBD1. J was trimmed by 3 bases and V by 3 bases; bases with no gene match: 7. Germline CDR1 reads LNHDA; CDR2 reads SQIVND (reference sequence). The CDR3 has 15 residues. The CDR3 spells CASSIMTGPDYGYTF. In DNA, the CDR3 is TGTGCCAGTAGTATCATGACAGGGCCAGACTATGGCTACACCTTC. Full variable domain (missing parts from reference TRBV19 and TRBJ1-2): DGGITQSPKYLFRKEGQNVTLSCEQNLNHDAMYWYRQDPGQGLRLIYYSQIVNDFQKGDIAEGYSVSREKKESFPLTVTSAQKNPTAFYLCASSIMTGPDYGYTFGSGTRLTVV.

This sequence joins TRBV7-9 and TRBJ1-1; D is perhaps TRBD1 (5 bases). Looked up from germline, CDR1 is SEHNR and CDR2 is FQNEAQ (reference sequence). The CDR3 consists of 15 residues. Trimming removed 1 base at V and 3 bases at J, with 12 bases between. The DNA of the CDR3 is TGTGCCAGCAGCTTAGGGGGCACCGGGGACACTGAAGCTTTCTTT. It encodes CASSLGGTGDTEAFF.

The genes are TRBV6-5 and TRBJ1-1; TRBD1 agrees at 10 bases. Germline V lookup: CDR1 MNHEY, CDR2 SVGAGI. This CDR3 contains 13 residues. J lost 1 base, V lost 10 bases, and 3 bases had no gene match. Written as DNA, the CDR3 is TGTGCCACCTGGACAGGGGGGAACACTGAAGCTTTCTTT. Protein: CATWTGGNTEAFF.